Listed below are T cell receptor beta chains from one sample, sequenced in a study of cytomegalovirus exposure and HLA in healthy donors. The method was immunoSEQ multiplex PCR; TCRdb's version includes in-frame clones alone and lacks a portion of them. In the table there are over 100,000 clones, roughly nine tenths of which are singletons. Sequencing was performed on PBMCs. These receptors originate from a woman aged 18-29 years in good health and CMV-seronegative. Both conserved end residues are part of each CDR3. A D gene is named only where the DNA matches it firmly. Size values are once, few and many counts, or a class for expanded clones, and some rows have none.

cdr3_aa | cdr3_nt | j_call | d_call | v_call | clone_size
CASKDDGVSDTEAFF | TGTGCCAGCAAAGATGATGGGGTTAGCGACACTGAAGCTTTCTTT | TRBJ1-1 | NA | TRBV25-1 | NA
CASSFLSGANEKLFF | TGCGCCAGCAGCTTTCTGAGTGGAGCTAATGAAAAACTGTTTTTT | TRBJ1-4 | NA | TRBV5-1 | NA
CAGRGTYGSPLHF | TGTGCCGGCAGGGGGACATATGGTTCACCCCTCCACTTT | TRBJ1-6 | TRBD1 | TRBV10-3 | once
CASSGGQGRSPLHF | TGTGCCAGCTCAGGGGGACAGGGACGATCACCCCTCCACTTT | TRBJ1-6 | TRBD1 | TRBV18 | NA
CATRQSSNEKLFF | TGCGCCACTAGACAGAGTTCTAATGAAAAACTGTTTTTT | TRBJ1-4 | NA | TRBV5-1 | once
CASGRGYEQYF | TGTGCCTCTGGCAGGGGCTACGAGCAGTACTTC | TRBJ2-7 | NA | TRBV7-9 | NA
CSVEGIQGESYGYTF | TGCAGCGTTGAGGGCATACAGGGAGAGAGCTATGGCTACACCTTC | TRBJ1-2 | NA | TRBV29-1 | NA
CASSYSTRGSYEQYF | TGTGCCAGCAGTTACTCGACTAGGGGATCCTACGAGCAGTACTTC | TRBJ2-7 | NA | TRBV6-5 | few
CASSQPGQGRSKGGYTF | TGCGCCAGCAGTCAACCGGGACAGGGGAGATCAAAAGGTGGCTACACCTTC | TRBJ1-2 | TRBD1 | TRBV5-1 | NA
CASSALRGQSSYNEQFF | TGTGCCAGCAGCGCCCTGAGGGGACAGAGCTCCTACAATGAGCAGTTCTTC | TRBJ2-1 | TRBD1 | TRBV9 | once
CASSIYRPGARNTIYF | TGTGCCAGCAGTATTTATAGACCGGGAGCTCGAAACACCATATATTTT | TRBJ1-3 | NA | TRBV7-9 | NA
CASSYRYRGTEAFF | TGTGCCAGCAGTTACAGGTACAGGGGAACTGAAGCTTTCTTT | TRBJ1-1 | TRBD1 | TRBV6-5 | NA
CASSPRSAPRGSEQFF | TGTGCCAGCTCACCACGGTCGGCCCCCCGCGGGAGTGAGCAGTTCTTC | TRBJ2-1 | TRBD2 | TRBV18 | NA
CASSGRELDRGVLFF | TGTGCCAGCAGTGGACGAGAACTGGACAGGGGTGTGCTGTTTTTT | TRBJ2-2 | TRBD1 | TRBV6-1 | once